This entry lists 17 T cell receptor beta chains sequenced from one sample in a study of blood T cell repertoires in COVID-19. TCRdb's table, derived via immunoSEQ multiplex PCR, lists solely in-frame clones and lacks some. The data contain over 25,000 clones, roughly 84% of them singletons. Sequencing was done on a sample of peripheral blood. The receptors here all came from an elderly man with active COVID-19.

The rearrangement links TRBV4-2 to TRBJ2-3; the match to TRBD2 covers 10 bases. The CDR3 contains 17 residues. Losses at the gene ends were 4 bases for V and 4 bases for J; bases not matched to a gene: 11. Looked up from germline, CDR1 is LGHNA and CDR2 is YNFKEQ. CDR3 DNA sequence: TGTGCCAGCAGCCTCCAAGGCGATAGCGGGGGGTCAGATACGCAGTATTTT. Translating gives CASSLQGDSGGSDTQYF.

This rearrangement joins TRBV10-3 to TRBJ1-1, with 8 bases identical to TRBD1. The CDR3 totals 16 residues. V trimming: 6 bases; J trimming: 1 base; junction bases outside the gene matches: 10. From germline, CDR1 is ENHRY and CDR2 SYGVKD. This CDR3 is CAISSDAGTGNTEAFF. The CDR3 region has the DNA TGTGCCATCAGCTCTGACGCCGGGACAGGGAACACTGAAGCTTTCTTT.

The CDR3 DNA sequence: TGCGCCAGCACCGACAGGGTCGGCGGCTCCTACGAGCAGTACTTC. Translation: CASTDRVGGSYEQYF. This sequence joins TRBV5-1 and TRBJ2-7, with 7 nucleotides matching TRBD1. Trimming at V came to 6 bases and at J to 0 bases, leaving 9 bases not matched to a gene. CDR1 SGHRS and CDR2 YFSETQ come from the germline V gene. The CDR3 totals 15 residues.

The CDR3 sequence is CASSLAGGYGYTF. In DNA, the CDR3 is TGTGCCAGCAGTTTAGCAGGGGGCTATGGCTACACCTTC. The rearrangement uses TRBV27 and TRBJ1-2; 7 bases agree with TRBD1. In germline, CDR1 is MNHEY, CDR2 SMNVEV (reference sequence). Germline trimming cut 2 bases from V and 4 bases from J; bases unmatched to any gene: 1. The CDR3 totals 13 residues.

V is TRBV10-3 and J is TRBJ2-1; D perhaps matches TRBD2 (5 bases). V dropped 4 bases and J dropped 8 bases, with 12 bases sitting between them. The CDR3 extends over 13 amino acids. CDR1 is ENHRY, CDR2 SYGVKD, per germline. CDR3 in amino acids: CAISVGGTDEQFF. The DNA of the CDR3 is TGTGCCATCAGTGTTGGAGGAACTGATGAGCAGTTCTTC.

The chain recombines TRBV11-2 with TRBJ2-5; possible D gene TRBD2, 6 bases. V was clipped by 5 bases and J by 4 bases, with 17 bases between them. The V gene's germline CDR1 is SGHAT and CDR2 FQNNGV. The CDR3 totals 15 residues. CDR3 amino acids: CASSPSSVSGETQYF. As DNA, the CDR3 is TGTGCCAGCAGCCCATCTAGCGTTTCGGGAGAGACCCAGTACTTC.

In DNA form, the CDR3 reads TGTGCCAGCAGGGAGGGGAAGAGCTATGGCTACACCTTC. Translation gives CASREGKSYGYTF. The chain carries TRBV6-5 and TRBJ1-2; tentatively, D is TRBD1 (5 bases). CDR3 length equals 13 residues. V was cut by 6 bases and J by 4 bases, with 12 bases left in between. Germline V gives CDR1 MNHEY, CDR2 SVGAGI.

The chain uses TRBV5-1 and TRBJ2-3, with D unclear. V was pared by 2 bases and J by 6 bases, with 4 bases between. The CDR3 length is 11 residues. Germline-derived CDR1 and CDR2 are SGHRS and YFSETQ. The CDR3 is CASSFGDTQYF. The DNA of the CDR3 is TGCGCCAGCAGCTTCGGGGATACGCAGTATTTT.

The CDR3 reads CSVGRGSSTEAFF. CDR3 nucleotide sequence: TGCAGCGTTGGCCGGGGTTCCAGCACTGAAGCTTTCTTT. The chain uses TRBV29-1 and TRBJ1-1; D not resolved. CDR3 length: 13 amino acids. V gave up 4 bases and J gave up 4 bases, with 13 bases separating them. CDR1 is SQVTM, CDR2 ANQGSEA, per germline.

The chain has TRBV6-1 and TRBJ1-1, with D unclear. The CDR3 spans 13 residues. The ends were cut back, 3 bases at V and 10 bases at J, with 15 bases in the middle. Germline V gene lookup returns CDR1 MNHNS and CDR2 SASEGT. This chain's CDR3 is CASSDGEGGPAFF. The DNA for the CDR3 is TGTGCCAGCAGTGACGGGGAGGGTGGGCCAGCTTTCTTT.

The chain combines TRBV2 with TRBJ2-5, with TRBD1 identical over 8 bases. From germline, CDR1 is SNHLY and CDR2 FYNNEI. Trimming cost V 5 bases and J 5 bases; bases outside gene matches: 7. The CDR3 has 14 amino acids. Written as DNA, the CDR3 is TGTGCCAGCAGTACAGGGGGGCTTAGTGAGACCCAGTACTTC. Translation gives CASSTGGLSETQYF.

The rearrangement joins TRBV10-2 to TRBJ2-5, with 15 nucleotides matching TRBD2. Per germline, CDR1 WSHSY and CDR2 SAAADI. Trimming removed 6 bases from V and 5 bases from J; junction bases left unmatched: 7. The CDR3 extends over 16 amino acids. The chain's CDR3 is CASSQGLAGGEETQYF. The CDR3 nucleotides are TGCGCCAGCAGCCAGGGACTAGCGGGGGGAGAGGAGACCCAGTACTTC.

The J gene is TRBJ1-2, the V gene TRBV6-1; weak D call: TRBD1 (5 bases). V lost 2 bases to trimming and J lost 4 bases, with 14 bases between them. CDR1 is MNHNS, CDR2 SASEGT, per germline. This CDR3 is 15 amino acids long. The CDR3, as DNA: TGTGCCAGCAGTGAACGGTCGTCCAGGGCCTATGGCTACACCTTC. As protein: CASSERSSRAYGYTF.

This chain connects TRBV29-1 to TRBJ2-5; TRBD1 is a possible D gene (6 bases). CDR1 is SQVTM and CDR2 is ANQGSEA in the germline V gene. The CDR3 covers 15 residues. V dropped 6 bases and J dropped 1 base, with 18 bases sitting between them. The CDR3 sequence is CSVAAQGNLQETQYF. As DNA, the CDR3 is TGCAGCGTCGCCGCACAGGGTAATCTCCAAGAGACCCAGTACTTC.

CDR3 nucleotide sequence: TGTGCCAGCAGCGTAGGACCGACAGGGACCACCGGGGAGCTGTTTTTT. Protein product: CASSVGPTGTTGELFF. This rearrangement joins TRBV9 to TRBJ2-2; 7 nucleotides align to TRBD1. Germline V gene sequence: CDR1 SGDLS, CDR2 YYNGEE. The CDR3 sequence is 16 residues long. The ends lost 0 bases at V and 4 bases at J; junction bases unmatched: 6.

The chain recombines TRBV19 with TRBJ2-5, with 10 positions matching TRBD1. Germline-derived CDR1 and CDR2 are LNHDA and SQIVND (reference sequence). The CDR3 length is 14 residues. The V segment lost 6 bases and the J segment 7 bases; nucleotides outside the gene matches: 8. DNA for the CDR3: TGTGCCAGTAGGCCGGGACAGGGGAAGATGACCCAGTACTTC. This sequence encodes CASRPGQGKMTQYF.

This clone occurred once. The chain couples TRBV5-6 to TRBJ2-3; D perhaps matches TRBD2 (6 bases). The ends were cut back, 0 bases at V and 2 bases at J, with 13 bases in the middle. Germline lookup yields CDR1 SGHDT and CDR2 YYEEEE. The CDR3 extends over 16 amino acids. The CDR3 sequence is CASSLVGGLDTDTQYF. The DNA of the CDR3 is TGTGCCAGCAGCTTGGTCGGGGGTCTGGACACAGATACGCAGTATTTT.